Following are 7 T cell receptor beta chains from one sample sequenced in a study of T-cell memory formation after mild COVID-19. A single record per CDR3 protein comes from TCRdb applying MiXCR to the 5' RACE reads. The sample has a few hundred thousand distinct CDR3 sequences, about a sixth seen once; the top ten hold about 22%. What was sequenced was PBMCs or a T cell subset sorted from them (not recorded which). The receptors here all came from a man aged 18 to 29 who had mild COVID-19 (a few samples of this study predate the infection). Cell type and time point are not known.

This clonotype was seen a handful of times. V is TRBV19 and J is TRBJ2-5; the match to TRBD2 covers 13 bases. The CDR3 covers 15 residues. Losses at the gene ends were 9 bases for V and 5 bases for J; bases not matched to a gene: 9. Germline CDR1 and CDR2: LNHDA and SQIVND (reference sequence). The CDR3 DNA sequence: TGTGCCAGCCGACGCGGACTAGCGGGGGAGGAGACCCAGTACTTC. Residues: CASRRGLAGEETQYF. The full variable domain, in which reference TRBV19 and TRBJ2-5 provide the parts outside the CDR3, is DGGITQSPKYLFRKEGQNVTLSCEQNLNHDAMYWYRQDPGQGLRLIYYSQIVNDFQKGDIAEGYSVSREKKESFPLTVTSAQKNPTAFYLCASRRGLAGEETQYFGPGTRLLVL.

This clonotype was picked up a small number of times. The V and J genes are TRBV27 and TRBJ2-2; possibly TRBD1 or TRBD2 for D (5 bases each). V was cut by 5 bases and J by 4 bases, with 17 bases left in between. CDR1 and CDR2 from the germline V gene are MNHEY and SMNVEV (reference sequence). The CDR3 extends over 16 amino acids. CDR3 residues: CASSDPVGVITGELFF. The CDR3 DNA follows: TGTGCCAGCAGTGACCCCGTGGGGGTAATCACCGGGGAGCTGTTTTTT.

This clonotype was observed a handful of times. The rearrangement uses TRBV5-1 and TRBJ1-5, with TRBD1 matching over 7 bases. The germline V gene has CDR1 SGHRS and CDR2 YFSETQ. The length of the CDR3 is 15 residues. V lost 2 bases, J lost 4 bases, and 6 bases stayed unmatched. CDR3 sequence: CASSLSGQPNQPQHF. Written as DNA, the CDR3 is TGCGCCAGCAGCTTATCGGGACAGCCTAATCAGCCCCAGCATTTT.

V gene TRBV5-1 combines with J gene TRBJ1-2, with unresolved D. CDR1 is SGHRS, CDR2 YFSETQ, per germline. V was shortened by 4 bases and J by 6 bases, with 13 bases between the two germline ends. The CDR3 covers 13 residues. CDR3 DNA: TGCGCCAGCAGCCCGAGGGATCGACATGGCTACACCTTC. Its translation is CASSPRDRHGYTF.

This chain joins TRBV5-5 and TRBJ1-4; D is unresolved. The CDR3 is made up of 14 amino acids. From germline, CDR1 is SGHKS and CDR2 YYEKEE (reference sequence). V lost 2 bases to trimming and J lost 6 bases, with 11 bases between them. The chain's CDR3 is CASSFSVPDEKLFF. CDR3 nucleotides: TGTGCCAGCAGCTTTTCGGTCCCGGATGAAAAACTGTTTTTT.

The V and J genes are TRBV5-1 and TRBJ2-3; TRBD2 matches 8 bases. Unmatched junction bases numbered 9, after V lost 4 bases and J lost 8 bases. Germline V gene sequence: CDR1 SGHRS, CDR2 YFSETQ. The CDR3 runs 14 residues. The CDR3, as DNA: TGCGCCAGCAGCCCCGCCGGGGGGGCCGGTACGCAGTATTTT. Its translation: CASSPAGGAGTQYF.

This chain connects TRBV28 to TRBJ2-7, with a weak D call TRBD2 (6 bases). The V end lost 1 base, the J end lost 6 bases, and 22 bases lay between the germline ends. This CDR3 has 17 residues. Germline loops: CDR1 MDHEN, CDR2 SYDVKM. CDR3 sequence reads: CASSLSAGLQAVGEQYV. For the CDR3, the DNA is TGTGCCAGCAGTTTATCCGCTGGACTACAAGCCGTCGGCGAGCAGTACGTC.